Listed below are T cell receptor beta chains from one sample, sequenced in a study of cytomegalovirus exposure and HLA in healthy donors. Some clones are missing from TCRdb's copy, which holds only in-frame ones; the method was immunoSEQ multiplex PCR. The profile shows about 120,000 clones, roughly 78% of them singletons. The sample consisted of PBMCs. These receptors were collected from a woman under 40 in good health and CMV-seronegative. The CDR3 runs from the conserved cysteine through the conserved F or W. Each record gives: clone size, D gene, J gene, V gene, CDR3 protein, CDR3 DNA. D genes are given only for firm matches. Not all rows give a size; the values are once, few, many and, for expanded clones, a class.

>NA|NA|TRBJ1-1|TRBV21-1
CASSSRDRGTEAFF
TGTGCCAGCAGCAGCCGGGACAGGGGCACTGAAGCTTTCTTT
>NA|TRBD1|TRBJ2-3|TRBV4-3
CASSVGQGGGDTQYF
TGCGCCAGCAGTGTGGGACAGGGGGGTGGAGATACGCAGTATTTT
>once|NA|TRBJ1-4|TRBV9
CASAHGESGEKLFF
TGTGCCAGCGCTCACGGAGAGTCCGGTGAAAAACTGTTTTTT
>NA|NA|TRBJ2-1|TRBV15
CATSRDPYDDRFDEQFF
TGTGCCACCAGCAGAGATCCATACGACGACAGATTCGATGAGCAGTTCTTC
>NA|TRBD1|TRBJ1-1|TRBV25-1
CASSKRQGQNTEAFF
TGTGCCAGCAGTAAAAGACAGGGGCAAAACACTGAAGCTTTCTTT
>NA|NA|TRBJ1-6|TRBV27
CASSLFGSNSPLHF
TGTGCCAGCAGTTTATTCGGGAGTAATTCACCCCTCCACTTT
>NA|TRBD1|TRBJ1-2|TRBV28
CASSLLGQGSFYNYGYTF
TGTGCCAGCAGTTTACTAGGACAGGGTAGTTTCTATAACTATGGCTACACCTTC
>NA|NA|TRBJ2-7|TRBV4-3
CASSHLTSSSSSYEQYF
TGCGCCAGCAGCCACTTAACCTCTAGCTCTAGCTCCTACGAGCAGTACTTC
>NA|NA|TRBJ2-4|TRBV5-1
CASAPGNIAKNIQYF
TGCGCCAGCGCTCCAGGGAATATAGCCAAAAACATTCAGTACTTC
>NA|NA|TRBJ1-2|TRBV4-2
CASSQGHGAQLNYGYTF
TGTGCCAGCAGCCAAGGGCATGGGGCCCAATTAAACTATGGCTACACCTTC
>NA|TRBD2|TRBJ2-7|TRBV5-4
CASSSGGGRAYEQYF
TGTGCCAGCAGCTCCGGGGGCGGGAGGGCCTACGAGCAGTACTTC
>NA|TRBD2|TRBJ2-5|TRBV29-1
CSGGTSAETQYF
TGCAGCGGCGGGACTAGTGCTGAGACCCAGTACTTC
>NA|NA|TRBJ2-2|TRBV7-6
CASSLRRSGSTGELFF
TGTGCCAGCAGCTTACGGAGGAGCGGCTCCACCGGGGAGCTGTTTTTT